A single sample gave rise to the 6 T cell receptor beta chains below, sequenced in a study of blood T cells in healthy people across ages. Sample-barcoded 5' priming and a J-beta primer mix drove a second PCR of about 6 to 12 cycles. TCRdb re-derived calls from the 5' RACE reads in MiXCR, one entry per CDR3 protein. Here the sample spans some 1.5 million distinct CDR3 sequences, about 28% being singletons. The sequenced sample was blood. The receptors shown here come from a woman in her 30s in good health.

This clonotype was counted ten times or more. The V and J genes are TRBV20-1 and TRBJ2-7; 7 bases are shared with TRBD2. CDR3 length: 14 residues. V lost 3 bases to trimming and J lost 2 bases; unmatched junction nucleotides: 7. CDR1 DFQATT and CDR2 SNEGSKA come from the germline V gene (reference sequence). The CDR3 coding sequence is TGCAGTGCTAGTACGGCGGGGGAAACCTACGAGCAGTACTTC. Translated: CSASTAGETYEQYF.

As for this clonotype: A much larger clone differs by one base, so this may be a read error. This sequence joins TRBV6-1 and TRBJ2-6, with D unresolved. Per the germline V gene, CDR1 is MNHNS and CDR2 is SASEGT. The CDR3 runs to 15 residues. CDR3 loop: CASSEKNSGTNVLTF. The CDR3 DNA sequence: TGTGCCAGCAGTGAAAAGAACTCTGGGACCAACGTCCTGACTTTC.

The CDR3 loop reads CASSLGGDATQYF. In nucleotides, the CDR3 is TGTGCCAGCAGCTTAGGAGGGGATGCCACGCAGTATTTT. This chain links TRBV7-2 with TRBJ2-3; D is perhaps TRBD1 or TRBD2 (5 bases each). V was shortened by 1 base and J by 9 bases, with 11 bases between the two germline ends. Germline lookup yields CDR1 SGHTA and CDR2 FQGNSA. The length of the CDR3 is 13 residues.

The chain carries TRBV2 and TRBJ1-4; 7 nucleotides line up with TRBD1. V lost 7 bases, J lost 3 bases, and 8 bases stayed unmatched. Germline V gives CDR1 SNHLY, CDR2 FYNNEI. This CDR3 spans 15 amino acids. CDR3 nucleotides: TGTGCCAGCACGCCACAGGGGAAGGCTAATGAAAAACTGTTTTTT. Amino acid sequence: CASTPQGKANEKLFF. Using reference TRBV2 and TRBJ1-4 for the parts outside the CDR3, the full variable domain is EPEVTQTPSHQVTQMGQEVILRCVPISNHLYFYWYRQILGQKVEFLVSFYNNEISEKSEIFDDQFSVERPDGSNFTLKIRSTKLEDSAMYFCASTPQGKANEKLFFGSGTQLSVL.

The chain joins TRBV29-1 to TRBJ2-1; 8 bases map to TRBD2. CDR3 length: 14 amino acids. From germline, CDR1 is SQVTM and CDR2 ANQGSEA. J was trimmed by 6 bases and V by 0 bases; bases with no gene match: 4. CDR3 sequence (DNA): TGCAGCGTTGAAGATCCCGGGGGGGTCAATGAGCAGTTCTTC. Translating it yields CSVEDPGGVNEQFF.

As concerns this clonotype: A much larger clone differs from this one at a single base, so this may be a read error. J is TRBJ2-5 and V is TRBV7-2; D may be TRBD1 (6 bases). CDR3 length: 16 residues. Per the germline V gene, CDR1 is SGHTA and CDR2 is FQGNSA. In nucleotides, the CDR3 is TGTGCCAGCAGCTTTGCCGGGGCAGGGGATCAAGCGACCCAGTACTTC. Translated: CASSFAGAGDQATQYF.